This T cell receptor beta chain is drawn from a study of cytotoxic CD8 clonotypes in ibrutinib-treated CLL. Study details: Response sampling came at median roughly a year of treatment, ranging roughly 6 to 40 months. Samples showed on average roughly 260,000 productive templates and around 94,000 productive rearrangements. General study results and limits: Clonality increased at ibrutinib response, then returned toward baseline at progression.

There are 14 residues in the CDR3. CDR1 is LNHDA, CDR2 SQIVND, per germline (reference sequence). Trimming shortened V by 3 bases and J by 3 bases, and 8 bases separated the two germline ends. As regards this clone: No antigen is known for it.

Depth targeted 1 in 200,000 to 1 in 1 million T cells, averaging 10x coverage per clonotype. Some clones are missing from TCRdb's copy, which holds only in-frame ones; the method was immunoSEQ multiplex PCR. Among about 160,000 clones, 70% to 90% were seen once, and the ten largest hold about 2.9%. This chain links TRBV19 with TRBJ1-4, with D possibly TRBD1 on 6 matching bases. The TCR sequence derives from a human donor with chronic lymphocytic leukemia. Sequencing used PBMCs, obtained at disease progression, from a patient treated with ibrutinib. The CDR3 protein is CASSIQGSNEKLFF. The CDR3 DNA follows: TGTGCCAGTAGTATCCAGGGGTCTAATGAAAAACTGTTTTTT.